This T cell receptor beta chain was sequenced during a study of cytomegalovirus exposure and HLA in healthy donors. The CDR3 totals 17 residues. V was pared by 3 bases and J by 4 bases, with 11 bases of the junction left unmatched. Germline V lookup: CDR1 MGHRA, CDR2 YSYEKL. It was with 60 Vbeta and 13 Jbeta primers that the PCR ran. Clones were read by immunoSEQ multiplex PCR, and TCRdb kept only the in-frame ones, dropping some. The repertoire holds approximately 130,000 clones, with roughly 80% as singletons. The chain has TRBV4-1 and TRBJ2-3, with TRBD2 matching over 9 bases. Sequenced sample: PBMCs. The receptor comes from a girl aged 2 to 9 in good health and CMV-seronegative. The CDR3 is CASSHRLADPGADTQYF. CDR3 DNA sequence: TGCGCCAGCAGCCACAGACTAGCGGACCCCGGCGCAGATACGCAGTATTTT.